The entry that follows covers one T cell receptor beta chain sequence. These data come from a study of cytomegalovirus exposure and HLA in healthy donors. PCR primers comprised 60 Vbeta and 13 Jbeta primers. The protocol was immunoSEQ multiplex PCR, while the TCRdb copy is restricted to in-frame clones and leaves out a portion. The data contain fewer than 150,000 clones, roughly 71% of them singletons. Germline V gives CDR1 SNHLY, CDR2 FYNNEI. The CDR3 is made up of 14 amino acids. The V and J ends lost 3 bases and 4 bases respectively, with 12 bases between them. This rearrangement joins TRBV2 to TRBJ1-2; D gene ambiguous. The sequence was collected from a woman between 45 and 60 years old in good health and CMV-seropositive. What was sequenced was PBMCs. For the CDR3, the DNA is TGTGCCAGCAGTGACGGAGGTACCATCTATGGCTACACCTTC. The encoded protein is CASSDGGTIYGYTF.